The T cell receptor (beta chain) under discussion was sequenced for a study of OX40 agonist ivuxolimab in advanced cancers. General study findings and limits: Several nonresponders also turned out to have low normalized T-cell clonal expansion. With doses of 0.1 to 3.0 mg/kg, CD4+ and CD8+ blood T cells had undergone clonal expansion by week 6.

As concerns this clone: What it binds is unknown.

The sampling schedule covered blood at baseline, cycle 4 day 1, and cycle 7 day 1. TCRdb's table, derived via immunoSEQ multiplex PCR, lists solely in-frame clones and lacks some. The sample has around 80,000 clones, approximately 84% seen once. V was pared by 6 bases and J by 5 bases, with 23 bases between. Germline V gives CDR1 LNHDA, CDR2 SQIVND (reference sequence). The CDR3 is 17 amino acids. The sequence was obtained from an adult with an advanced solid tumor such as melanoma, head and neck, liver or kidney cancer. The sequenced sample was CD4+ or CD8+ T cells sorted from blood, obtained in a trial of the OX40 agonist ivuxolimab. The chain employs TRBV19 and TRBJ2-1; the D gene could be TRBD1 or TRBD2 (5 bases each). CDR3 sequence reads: CASSARGPAAPNNEQFF. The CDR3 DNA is TGTGCCAGTAGCGCTCGGGGCCCTGCGGCTCCTAACAATGAGCAGTTCTTC.